This entry lists 16 T cell receptor beta chains sequenced from one sample in a study of beta chain features in type 1 diabetes (dated by TCRdb to the late 2010s). Overall results and qualifications from the work: In all four CD4+ subsets, TCRB CDR3 length was moderately but significantly shorter in type 1 diabetes patients.

Preparation of the library involved the immunoSEQ multiplex PCR assay. All of the isolated RNA was reverse transcribed with the High Capacity cDNA Reverse Transcription Kit, so expressed TCRB transcripts were sequenced. TCRdb carries this immuneACCESS record with in-frame sequences only. Its versions omit some clonotypes, under half of them owing to an unresolved V gene in the studies checked, with the rest unexplained. The sample profile shows fewer than 300,000 clones; over 20% of them were found once. Jointly, the top ten make up around 0.029% of the sample. For these receptors, no antigen is known. Sequencing was performed on naive CD4+ T cells from blood. This specimen's cell subset or site label, per the study, means: true naive CD4+ T cells. The receptor source for this set is a woman between 40 and 55 years old with type 1 diabetes.

There are a few counts of this clone. V usage is TRBV6-6 and J usage is TRBJ2-7; 8 bases agree with TRBD1. In germline, CDR1 is MNHNY, CDR2 SVGAGI (reference sequence). The CDR3 sequence is 14 residues long. V shed 7 bases, J shed 2 bases, and the junction held 7 bases outside the gene matches. The CDR3 sequence is CASTGQGAPYEQYF. CDR3 DNA sequence: TGTGCCAGCACCGGACAGGGAGCCCCCTACGAGCAGTACTTC.

This clone appeared a few times. The J gene is TRBJ2-6, the V gene TRBV30; TRBD1 aligns across 8 bases. J was trimmed by 0 bases and V by 0 bases; bases with no gene match: 10. This CDR3 is built from 19 residues. Per the germline V gene, CDR1 is GTSNPN and CDR2 is SVGIG (reference sequence). CDR3 sequence (DNA): TGTGCCTGGAGTGTACTTGGACAGGGCCGATCCTCTGGGGCCAACGTCCTGACTTTC. It codes for CAWSVLGQGRSSGANVLTF. The full variable domain, rest sourced from reference TRBV30 and TRBJ2-6, is SQTIHQWPATLVQPVGSPLSLECTVEGTSNPNLYWYRQAAGRGLQLLFYSVGIGQISSEVPQNLSASRPQDRQFILSSKKLLLSDSGFYLCAWSVLGQGRSSGANVLTFGAGSRLTVL.

This clone came up a few times. Other DNA variants within this sample encode the same CDR3. The chain uses TRBV14 and TRBJ1-1, with D possibly TRBD1 on 5 matching bases. The V gene's germline CDR1 is SGHDN and CDR2 FVKESK. Between the trimmed V and J ends, which lost 0 bases and 3 bases, there was a span of 5 bases. The CDR3 is made up of 13 amino acids. CDR3 sequence: CASSQDRDTEAFF. The CDR3, as DNA: TGTGCCAGCAGCCAAGACAGGGACACTGAAGCTTTCTTT.

The gene calls are TRBV6-1 and TRBJ2-5; possibly TRBD1 for D (7 bases). Germline CDR1 is MNHNS and CDR2 is SASEGT. The CDR3 has 16 residues. Trimming cost V 3 bases and J 2 bases, with 16 bases left between them. The CDR3 loop reads CASSDFQGGLQETQYF. CDR3 DNA sequence: TGTGCCAGCAGTGACTTCCAGGGGGGACTTCAAGAGACCCAGTACTTC.

In this sample, this clone turned up a few times. This chain uses TRBV9 with TRBJ2-7, with 10 nucleotides matching TRBD2. The ends lost 3 bases at V and 3 bases at J; junction bases unmatched: 6. Germline values: CDR1 SGDLS, CDR2 YYNGEE. The CDR3 extends over 15 amino acids. CDR3 loop: CASSAGLADLYEQYF. In DNA form, the CDR3 reads TGTGCCAGCAGCGCAGGACTAGCGGACCTCTACGAGCAGTACTTC.

This clone turned up a few times. This chain joins TRBV11-1 and TRBJ2-7; tentative D call: TRBD2 (5 bases). The CDR3 has 15 amino acids. Trimming shortened V by 5 bases and J by 6 bases, and 20 bases separated the two germline ends. The germline V gene encodes CDR1 SGHAT and CDR2 FQDESV (reference sequence). The CDR3 DNA reads TGTGCCAGCAGCGTCACGGCAGGACTGTCTGGCGAGCAGTACTTC. This codes for CASSVTAGLSGEQYF.

Only a few counts were recorded for this clone. This chain links TRBV30 with TRBJ2-7; D gene unclear. The CDR3 is 11 amino acids. Per the germline V gene, CDR1 is GTSNPN and CDR2 is SVGIG (reference sequence). V was shortened by 5 bases and J by 4 bases, with 9 bases between the two germline ends. CDR3 loop: CAWSSVYEQYF. The CDR3 DNA is TGTGCCTGGTCCTCGGTATACGAGCAGTACTTC.

As for this clone: Other DNA sequences in this specimen translate into the identical CDR3. The rearrangement links TRBV5-6 to TRBJ2-6; D is unclear. Trimming left V 0 bases short and J 2 bases short, with 3 bases between. Germline CDR1 and CDR2: SGHDT and YYEEEE. The CDR3 length is 14 residues. CDR3 in amino acids: CASSLGAGANVLTF. CDR3 nucleotide sequence: TGTGCCAGCAGCTTGGGAGCTGGGGCCAACGTCCTGACTTTC.

This clone was counted only a few times. The V and J genes are TRBV19 and TRBJ2-1; 12 bases are a match to TRBD2. The CDR3 contains 16 residues. CDR1 LNHDA and CDR2 SQIVND come from the germline V gene (reference sequence). With 4 bases clipped from V and 8 bases from J, the junction kept 9 bases outside the gene matches. In DNA, the CDR3 is TGTGCCAGTAGTAAACAGACTAGCGGGGGAGAAGATGAGCAGTTCTTC. It is translated as CASSKQTSGGEDEQFF. Combining the CDR3 with reference TRBV19 and TRBJ2-1 gives the whole variable domain DGGITQSPKYLFRKEGQNVTLSCEQNLNHDAMYWYRQDPGQGLRLIYYSQIVNDFQKGDIAEGYSVSREKKESFPLTVTSAQKNPTAFYLCASSKQTSGGEDEQFFGPGTRLTVL.

This chain links TRBV10-3 with TRBJ2-1; 7 bases line up with TRBD1. V dropped 2 bases and J dropped 0; count of bases not matched to a gene: 7. CDR1 and CDR2 (germline): ENHRY, SYGVKD. This CDR3 has 17 amino acids. The CDR3 loop reads CAISEPEDRSSYNEQFF. CDR3 in DNA: TGTGCCATCAGTGAGCCAGAGGACAGGAGCTCCTACAATGAGCAGTTCTTC.

The table lists this clone with a few counts. This rearrangement joins TRBV30 to TRBJ2-7, with 9 bases that match TRBD2. CDR3 length equals 13 residues. Germline CDR1 GTSNPN, CDR2 SVGIG (reference sequence). Trimming took 7 bases from V and 2 from J; bases not matched to a gene: 6. For the CDR3, the DNA is TGTGCCTTGTCTTCTAGCGGGGCCTACGAGCAGTACTTC. Protein sequence: CALSSSGAYEQYF.

In this sample, this clone turned up a few times. The chain carries TRBV29-1 and TRBJ2-2; D might be TRBD1 (6 bases). The CDR3 consists of 14 residues. The V end lost 6 bases, the J end lost 4 bases, and 15 bases lay between the germline ends. Per the germline V gene, CDR1 is SQVTM and CDR2 is ANQGSEA. CDR3 loop: CSVLDRIPTGELFF. The CDR3 DNA is TGCAGCGTCCTTGACAGGATACCCACCGGGGAGCTGTTTTTT.

The rearrangement links TRBV15 to TRBJ1-1; 9 positions match TRBD1. V trimming: 4 bases; J trimming: 5 bases; junction bases outside the gene matches: 8. The CDR3 consists of 15 residues. CDR1 is LNHNV and CDR2 is YYDKDF in the germline V gene (reference sequence). CDR3 DNA sequence: TGTGCCACCAGCATTACAGGGGGCGCGAGAACTGAAGCTTTCTTT. Translated, it gives CATSITGGARTEAFF. The complete variable domain, with remaining parts taken from reference TRBV15 and TRBJ1-1, reads DAMVIQNPRYQVTQFGKPVTLSCSQTLNHNVMYWYQQKSSQAPKLLFHYYDKDFNNEADTPDNFQSRRPNTSFCFLDIRSPGLGDTAMYLCATSITGGARTEAFFGQGTRLTVV.

A few counts support this clone. V and J are TRBV5-4 and TRBJ2-7; D possibly corresponds to TRBD1 (6 bases). The CDR3 is 15 residues long. From germline, CDR1 is SGHNT and CDR2 YYREEE (reference sequence). Between the trimmed V and J ends, which lost 3 bases and 2 bases, there was a span of 15 bases. CDR3 DNA sequence: TGTGCCAGCAGCTCCCGGGACATCACCCCCTACGAGCAGTACTTC. Protein sequence: CASSSRDITPYEQYF.

The J gene is TRBJ2-2, the V gene TRBV7-2; no clear D. The ends were cut back, 2 bases at V and 6 bases at J, with 4 bases in the middle. The CDR3 is made up of 12 amino acids. Germline-derived CDR1 and CDR2 are SGHTA and FQGNSA. The CDR3 bases are TGTGCCAGCAGCTTATTATCCGGGGAGCTGTTTTTT. Residues: CASSLLSGELFF.

The chain employs TRBV5-4 and TRBJ2-6; tentative D call: TRBD2 (6 bases). This CDR3 is 16 amino acids long. Trimming pared 3 bases from V and 2 bases from J, leaving 12 bases between. The germline V gene encodes CDR1 SGHNT and CDR2 YYREEE (reference sequence). The CDR3 loop is CASSSGWEAGANVLTF. CDR3 DNA: TGTGCCAGCAGCTCGGGGTGGGAGGCTGGGGCCAACGTCCTGACTTTC.